This TCR beta chain was obtained from a study of T cell changes during pregnancy in multiple sclerosis. Method: immunoSEQ multiplex PCR; TCRdb's copy keeps in-frame clones and lacks some. The data show 30,000 to 45,000 clones, roughly 90% seen once. V shed 6 bases and J shed 0 bases, with 11 bases lying between them. CDR1 KGHSH and CDR2 LQKENI come from the germline V gene. CDR3 size: 14 residues. Sequencing used CD8+ T cells from peripheral blood mononuclear cells, obtained before pregnancy. The V and J genes are TRBV18 and TRBJ1-2, with a possible D match to TRBD1 (6 bases). This receptor was taken from a female donor with multiple sclerosis, enrolled in a pregnancy study. CDR3 DNA: TGTGCCAGCTCTCGGACAGTTACTAACTATGGCTACACCTTC. This codes for CASSRTVTNYGYTF.